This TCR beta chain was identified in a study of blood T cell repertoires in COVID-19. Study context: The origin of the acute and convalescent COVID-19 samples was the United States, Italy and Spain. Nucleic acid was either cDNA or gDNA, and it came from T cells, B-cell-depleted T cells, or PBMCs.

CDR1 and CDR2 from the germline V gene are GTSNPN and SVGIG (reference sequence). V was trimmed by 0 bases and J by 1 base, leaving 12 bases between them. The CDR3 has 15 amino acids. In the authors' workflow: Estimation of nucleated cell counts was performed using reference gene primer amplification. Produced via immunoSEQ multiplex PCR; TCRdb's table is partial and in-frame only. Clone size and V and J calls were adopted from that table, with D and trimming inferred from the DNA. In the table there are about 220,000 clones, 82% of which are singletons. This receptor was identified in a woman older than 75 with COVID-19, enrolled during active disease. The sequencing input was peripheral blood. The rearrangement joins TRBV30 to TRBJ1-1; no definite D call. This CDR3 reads CAWSVPSRGNTEAFF. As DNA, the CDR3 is TGTGCCTGGAGTGTACCTTCTCGGGGGAACACTGAAGCTTTCTTT. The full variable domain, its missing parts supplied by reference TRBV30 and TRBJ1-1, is SQTIHQWPATLVQPVGSPLSLECTVEGTSNPNLYWYRQAAGRGLQLLFYSVGIGQISSEVPQNLSASRPQDRQFILSSKKLLLSDSGFYLCAWSVPSRGNTEAFFGQGTRLTVV.